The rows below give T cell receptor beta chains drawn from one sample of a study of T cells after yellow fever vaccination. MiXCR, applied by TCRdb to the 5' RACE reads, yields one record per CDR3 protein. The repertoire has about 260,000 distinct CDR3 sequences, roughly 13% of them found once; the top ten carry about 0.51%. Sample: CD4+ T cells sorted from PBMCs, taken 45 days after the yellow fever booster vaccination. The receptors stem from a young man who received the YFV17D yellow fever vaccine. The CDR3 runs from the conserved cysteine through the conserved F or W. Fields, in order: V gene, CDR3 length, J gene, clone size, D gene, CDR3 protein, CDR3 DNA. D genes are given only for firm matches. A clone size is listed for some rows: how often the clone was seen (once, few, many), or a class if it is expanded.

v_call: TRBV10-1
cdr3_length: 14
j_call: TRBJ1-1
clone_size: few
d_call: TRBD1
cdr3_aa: CASSEGQGRTEAFF
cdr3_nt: TGCGCCAGCAGTGAGGGACAGGGGCGAACTGAAGCTTTCTTT

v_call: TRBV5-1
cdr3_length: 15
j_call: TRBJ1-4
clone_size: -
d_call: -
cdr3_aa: CAGRRDGATNEKLFF
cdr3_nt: TGCGCCGGCAGACGTGACGGCGCAACTAATGAAAAACTGTTTTTT

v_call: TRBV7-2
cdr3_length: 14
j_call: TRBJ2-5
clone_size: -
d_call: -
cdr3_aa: CASSLVAPQETQYF
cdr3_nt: TGTGCCAGCAGCTTAGTGGCCCCCCAAGAGACCCAGTACTTC

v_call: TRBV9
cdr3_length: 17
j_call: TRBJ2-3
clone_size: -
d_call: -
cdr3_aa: CASSSEAHDRYGDTQYF
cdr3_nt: TGTGCCAGCAGCTCAGAGGCCCACGATAGATATGGAGATACGCAGTATTTT

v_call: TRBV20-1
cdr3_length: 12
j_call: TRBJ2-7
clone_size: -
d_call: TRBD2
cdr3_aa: CSAPSGVSEQYF
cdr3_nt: TGCAGTGCTCCTAGCGGGGTCTCAGAGCAGTACTTC

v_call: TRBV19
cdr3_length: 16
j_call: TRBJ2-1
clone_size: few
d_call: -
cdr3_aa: CASSILGRKIGVEQFF
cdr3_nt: TGTGCCAGTAGTATTCTCGGACGGAAGATAGGGGTTGAGCAGTTCTTC

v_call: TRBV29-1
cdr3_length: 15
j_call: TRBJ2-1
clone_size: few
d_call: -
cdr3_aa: CSVAYGASSYNEQFF
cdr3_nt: TGCAGCGTTGCCTATGGGGCGAGCTCCTACAATGAGCAGTTCTTC

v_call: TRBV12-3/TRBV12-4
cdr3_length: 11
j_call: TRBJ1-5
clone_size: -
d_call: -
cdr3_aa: CATQGGQPQHF
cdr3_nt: TGTGCCACCCAGGGTGGTCAGCCCCAGCATTTT

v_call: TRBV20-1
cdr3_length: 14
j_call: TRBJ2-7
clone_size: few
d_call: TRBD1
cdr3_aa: CSASRTGVPYEQYF
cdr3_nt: TGCAGTGCCTCCCGGACAGGGGTCCCCTACGAGCAGTACTTC

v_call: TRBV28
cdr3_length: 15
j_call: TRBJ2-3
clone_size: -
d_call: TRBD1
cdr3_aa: CASTAGDRGRDTQYF
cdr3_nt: TGTGCCAGCACCGCAGGGGACAGGGGGCGAGATACGCAGTATTTT

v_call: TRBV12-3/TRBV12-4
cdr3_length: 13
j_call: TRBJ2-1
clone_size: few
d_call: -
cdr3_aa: CASSRGGRNEQFF
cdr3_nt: TGTGCCAGCAGCCGAGGGGGTCGCAATGAGCAGTTCTTC

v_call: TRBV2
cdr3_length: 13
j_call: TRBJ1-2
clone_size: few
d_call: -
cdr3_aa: CASSEEKVYGYTF
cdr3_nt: TGTGCCAGCAGTGAAGAAAAGGTCTATGGCTACACCTTC

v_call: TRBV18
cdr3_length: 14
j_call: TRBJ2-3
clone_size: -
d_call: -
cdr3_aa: CATLPSQVFDTQYF
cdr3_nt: TGTGCCACCCTCCCCAGCCAGGTTTTTGATACGCAGTATTTT

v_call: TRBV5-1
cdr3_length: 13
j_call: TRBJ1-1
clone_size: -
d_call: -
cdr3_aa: CASSLQKDTEAFF
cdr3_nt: TGCGCCAGCAGCTTGCAGAAGGACACTGAAGCTTTCTTT

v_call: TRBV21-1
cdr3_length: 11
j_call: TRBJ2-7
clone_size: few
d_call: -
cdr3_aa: CASSKGGGEYF
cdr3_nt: TGTGCCAGCAGCAAAGGGGGCGGGGAATACTTC

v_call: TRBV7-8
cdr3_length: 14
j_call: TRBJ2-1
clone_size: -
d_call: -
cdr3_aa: CASSRRETYNEQFF
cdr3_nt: TGTGCCAGCAGCAGGCGCGAAACATACAATGAGCAGTTCTTC

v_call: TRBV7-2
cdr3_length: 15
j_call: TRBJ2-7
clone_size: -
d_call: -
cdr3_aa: CASSPPRRGHYEQYF
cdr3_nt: TGTGCCAGCAGTCCCCCCCGGAGGGGGCACTACGAGCAGTACTTC